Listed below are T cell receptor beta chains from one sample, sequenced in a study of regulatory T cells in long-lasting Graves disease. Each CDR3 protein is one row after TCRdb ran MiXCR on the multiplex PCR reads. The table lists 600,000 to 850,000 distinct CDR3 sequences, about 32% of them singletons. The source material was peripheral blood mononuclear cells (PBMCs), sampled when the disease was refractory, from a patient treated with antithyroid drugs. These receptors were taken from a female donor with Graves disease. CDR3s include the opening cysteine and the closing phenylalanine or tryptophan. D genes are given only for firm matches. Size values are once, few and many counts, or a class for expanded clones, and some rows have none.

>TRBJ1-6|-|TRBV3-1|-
CASSQVFGAHGGSPLHF
TGTGCCAGCAGCCAAGTATTCGGCGCCCACGGGGGTTCACCCCTCCACTTT
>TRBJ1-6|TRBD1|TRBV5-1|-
CASSRATGISPLHF
TGCGCCAGCAGCAGAGCGACAGGGATTTCACCCCTCCACTTT
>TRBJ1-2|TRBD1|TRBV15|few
CATSQDRDYGYTF
TGTGCCACCAGCCAGGACAGGGACTATGGCTACACCTTC
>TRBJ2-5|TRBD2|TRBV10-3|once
CAISDGLAGRETQYF
TGTGCCATCAGTGATGGCCTAGCGGGAAGAGAGACCCAGTACTTC
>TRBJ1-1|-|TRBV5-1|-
CASSVAAGTEAFF
TGCGCCAGCAGCGTGGCAGCCGGCACTGAAGCTTTCTTT
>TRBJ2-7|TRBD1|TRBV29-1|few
CSVEGTGALYEQYF
TGCAGCGTTGAAGGGACAGGGGCCCTCTACGAGCAGTACTTC
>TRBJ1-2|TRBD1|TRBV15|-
CATSWDRNYGYTF
TGTGCCACCAGCTGGGACAGAAACTATGGCTACACCTTC
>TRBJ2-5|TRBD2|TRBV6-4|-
CASPAGKRETQYF
TGTGCCAGCCCAGCGGGAAAGAGAGAGACCCAGTACTTC
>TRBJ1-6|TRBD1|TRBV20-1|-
CSARQGTANSPLHF
TGCAGTGCTAGACAGGGGACAGCAAATTCACCCCTCCACTTT
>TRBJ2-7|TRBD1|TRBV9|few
CASSGGTGSSYEQYF
TGTGCCAGCAGCGGAGGGACAGGGAGCTCCTACGAGCAGTACTTC
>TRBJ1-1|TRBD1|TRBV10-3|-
CAIRGQGEGYTEAFF
TGTGCCATCAGGGGACAGGGGGAAGGATACACTGAAGCTTTCTTT
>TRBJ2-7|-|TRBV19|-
CASSIGGGRHEQYF
TGTGCCAGTAGTATAGGGGGCGGCCGCCACGAGCAGTACTTC
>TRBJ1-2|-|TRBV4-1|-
CASSQPPRGVGGYTF
TGCGCCAGCAGCCAACCTCCGCGAGGGGTTGGTGGCTACACCTTC
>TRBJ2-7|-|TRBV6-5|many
CASSYSSLTKTYEQYF
TGTGCCAGCAGTTACTCGAGTCTCACAAAAACCTACGAGCAGTACTTC
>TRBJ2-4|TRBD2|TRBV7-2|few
CASSLVLAGPLVAKNIQYF
TGTGCCAGCAGCCTAGTCCTAGCGGGACCTCTTGTAGCCAAAAACATTCAGTACTTC
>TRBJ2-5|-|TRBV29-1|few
CSAASGTLQETQYF
TGCAGCGCGGCCTCCGGGACGTTGCAAGAGACCCAGTACTTC
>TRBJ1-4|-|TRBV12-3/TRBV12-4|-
CASSFGGFKNEKLFF
TGTGCCAGCAGTTTCGGAGGCTTCAAGAATGAAAAACTGTTTTTT
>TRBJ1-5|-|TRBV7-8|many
CASSLGVNQPQHF
TGTGCCAGCAGCTTAGGAGTCAATCAGCCCCAGCATTTT
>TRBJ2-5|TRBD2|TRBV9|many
CASSRTSGRLLETQYF
TGTGCCAGCAGCCGGACTAGCGGGAGGCTTCTGGAGACCCAGTACTTC
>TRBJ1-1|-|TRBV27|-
CASSPLTRYEAFF
TGTGCCAGCAGTCCTCTCACACGGTATGAAGCTTTCTTT
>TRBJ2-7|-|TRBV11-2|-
CASTIGGATEQYF
TGTGCCAGCACAATAGGGGGGGCTACCGAGCAGTACTTC
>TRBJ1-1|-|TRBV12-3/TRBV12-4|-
CASSFGGTGTEAFF
TGTGCCAGCAGTTTTGGGGGGACTGGTACTGAAGCTTTCTTT
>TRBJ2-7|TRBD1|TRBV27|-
CASSFRTGGNEQYF
TGTGCCAGCAGTTTCAGGACAGGGGGTAATGAGCAGTACTTC
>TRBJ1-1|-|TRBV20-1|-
CSAREGLPGTEAFF
TGCAGTGCTAGAGAAGGACTCCCGGGCACTGAAGCTTTCTTT
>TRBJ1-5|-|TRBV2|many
CASSSGRAQPQHF
TGTGCCAGCAGTTCCGGGCGGGCTCAGCCCCAGCATTTT
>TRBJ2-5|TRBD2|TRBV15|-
CATSRERTGGSKTQYF
TGTGCCACCAGCAGAGAACGGACTGGCGGGAGCAAGACCCAGTACTTC
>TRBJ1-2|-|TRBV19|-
CASGPLPRYGYTF
TGTGCCAGTGGGCCGTTACCCCGGTATGGCTACACCTTC
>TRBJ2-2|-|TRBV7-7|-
CASSLRGRQASNTGELFF
TGTGCCAGCAGCTTAAGGGGGAGACAGGCTTCGAACACCGGGGAGCTGTTTTTT
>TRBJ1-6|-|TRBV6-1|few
CASSEARNSPLHF
TGTGCCAGCAGTGAAGCCCGAAATTCACCCCTCCACTTT
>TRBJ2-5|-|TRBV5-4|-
CASSSWTRGDLETQYF
TGTGCCAGCAGCTCCTGGACTAGGGGGGACCTCGAGACCCAGTACTTC
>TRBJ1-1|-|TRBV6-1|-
CASSVRGTEAFF
TGTGCCAGCAGTGTAAGAGGGACTGAAGCTTTCTTT
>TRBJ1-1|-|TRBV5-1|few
CASSPNLRTGNTEAFF
TGCGCCAGCAGCCCCAACCTCAGGACGGGGAACACTGAAGCTTTCTTT
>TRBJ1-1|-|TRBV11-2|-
CASSKDIPPTKQGNTEAFF
TGTGCCAGCAGCAAAGATATCCCCCCTACCAAACAGGGAAACACTGAAGCTTTCTTT
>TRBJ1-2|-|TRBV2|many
CASRATGPYGYTF
TGTGCCAGCAGGGCTACAGGGCCCTATGGCTACACCTTC
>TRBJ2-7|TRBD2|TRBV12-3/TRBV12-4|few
CASSFGSGRARQYF
TGTGCCAGCAGTTTTGGTAGCGGGAGGGCCCGGCAGTACTTC
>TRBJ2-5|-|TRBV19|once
CASSIIGGGETQYF
TGTGCCAGTAGTATTATAGGGGGAGGAGAGACCCAGTACTTC
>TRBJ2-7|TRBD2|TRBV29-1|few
CSVQTSGISYEQYF
TGCAGCGTCCAGACTAGCGGGATATCCTACGAGCAGTACTTC
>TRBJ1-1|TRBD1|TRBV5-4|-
CASSGPTGWDTEAFF
TGTGCCAGCAGCGGTCCGACAGGGTGGGACACTGAAGCTTTCTTT
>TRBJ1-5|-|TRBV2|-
CASSEGTVYNQPQHF
TGTGCCAGCAGCGAGGGGACCGTCTACAATCAGCCCCAGCATTTT
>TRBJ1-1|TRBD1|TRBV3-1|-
CASSQGTGSNTEAFF
TGTGCCAGCAGCCAAGGGACAGGGTCCAACACTGAAGCTTTCTTT
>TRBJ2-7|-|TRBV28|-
CASSSNSGAGTYEQYF
TGTGCCAGCAGTTCCAATTCCGGGGCAGGGACCTACGAGCAGTACTTC
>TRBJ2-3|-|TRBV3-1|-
CASSQDPQTDTQYF
TGTGCCAGCAGCCAAGATCCGCAGACAGATACGCAGTATTTT
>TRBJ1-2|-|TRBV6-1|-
CASRSRGYDYGYTF
TGTGCCAGCAGGAGTCGCGGTTACGACTATGGCTACACCTTC
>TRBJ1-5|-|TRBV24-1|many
CATSAGTGQPQHF
TGTGCCACCAGTGCCGGGACGGGGCAGCCCCAGCATTTT
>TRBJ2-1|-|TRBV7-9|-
CASTSGSHEQFF
TGTGCCAGCACCTCCGGCTCACATGAGCAGTTCTTC
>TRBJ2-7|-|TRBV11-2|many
CASSLSVLASYEQYF
TGTGCCAGCAGCTTATCTGTACTAGCTTCCTACGAGCAGTACTTC
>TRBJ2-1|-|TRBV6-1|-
CASRGKTEITMMQFF
TGTGCCAGCAGGGGGAAGACGGAGATTACAATGATGCAGTTCTTC
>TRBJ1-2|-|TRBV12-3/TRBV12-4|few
CASSPQESLNYGYTF
TGTGCCAGCAGCCCACAGGAATCCCTTAACTATGGCTACACCTTC
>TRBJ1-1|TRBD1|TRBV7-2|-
CASSFLRGRGTEAFF
TGTGCCAGCAGCTTTCTCAGGGGGCGAGGAACTGAAGCTTTCTTT
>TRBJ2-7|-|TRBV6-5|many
CASSYMREWGEQYF
TGTGCCAGCAGTTACATGAGGGAGTGGGGCGAGCAGTACTTC
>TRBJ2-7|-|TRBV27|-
CASSLSGRVGGRSSYEQYF
TGTGCCAGCAGTTTATCCGGAAGAGTGGGGGGCCGCAGCTCCTACGAGCAGTACTTC
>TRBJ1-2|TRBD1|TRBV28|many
CASRTPGQGTNGYTF
TGTGCCAGCAGAACTCCGGGACAGGGGACTAATGGCTACACCTTC
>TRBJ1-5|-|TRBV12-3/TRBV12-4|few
CASSYRAGSNQPQHF
TGTGCCAGCAGTTATAGGGCAGGGAGCAATCAGCCCCAGCATTTT
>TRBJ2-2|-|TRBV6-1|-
CASRTGTERRTGELFF
TGTGCCAGCAGAACCGGGACTGAGAGGCGAACCGGGGAGCTGTTTTTT
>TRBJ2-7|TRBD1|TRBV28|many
CASSYGTGFFGQYF
TGTGCCAGCAGTTATGGGACAGGGTTCTTCGGGCAGTACTTC
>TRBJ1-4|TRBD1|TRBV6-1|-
CASRGQGAGTNEKLFF
TGTGCCAGCAGGGGACAGGGGGCAGGGACTAATGAAAAACTGTTTTTT